Sequencing of this T cell receptor beta chain was carried out in a study of siplizumab effects on memory and regulatory T cells. Study outcomes and limitations: A major contribution to the alloresponse seemed to be made by naive T cells, which seemed more diverse than memory cells. Confirmation that proliferating Tregs from siplizumab cultures had suppressive function was not obtained.

As regards this clone: Its antigen is unknown.

Assaying covered some 10^5 TCR templates per sample. Using immunoSEQ multiplex PCR, the repertoire was profiled, and TCRdb retains in-frame clones only, with some absent. The data hold about 100,000 clones, with 85% to 95% observed a single time. Germline V gene lookup returns CDR1 GTSNPN and CDR2 SVGIG (reference sequence). Trimming shortened V by 8 bases and J by 8 bases, and 15 bases separated the two germline ends. CDR3 length: 11 residues. This sequence originates from a human donor in good health. The V and J genes are TRBV30 and TRBJ1-2; D perhaps matches TRBD1 (5 bases). The sequencing input was non-Treg CD4+ T cells sorted from blood. In nucleotides, the CDR3 is TGTGCCAGGGGACCAAGAGGAGGCTACACCTTC. Translation: CARGPRGGYTF.